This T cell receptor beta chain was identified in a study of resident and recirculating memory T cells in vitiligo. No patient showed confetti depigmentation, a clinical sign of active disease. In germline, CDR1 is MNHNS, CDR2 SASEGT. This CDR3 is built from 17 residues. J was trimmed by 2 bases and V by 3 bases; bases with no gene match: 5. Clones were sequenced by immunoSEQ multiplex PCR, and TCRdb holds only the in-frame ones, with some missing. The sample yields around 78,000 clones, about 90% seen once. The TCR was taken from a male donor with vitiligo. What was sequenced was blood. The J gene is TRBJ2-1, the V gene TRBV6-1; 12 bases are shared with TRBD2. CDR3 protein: CASSDLRTSGAYNEQFF. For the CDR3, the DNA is TGTGCCAGCAGTGATCTTCGGACTAGCGGGGCCTACAATGAGCAGTTCTTC.